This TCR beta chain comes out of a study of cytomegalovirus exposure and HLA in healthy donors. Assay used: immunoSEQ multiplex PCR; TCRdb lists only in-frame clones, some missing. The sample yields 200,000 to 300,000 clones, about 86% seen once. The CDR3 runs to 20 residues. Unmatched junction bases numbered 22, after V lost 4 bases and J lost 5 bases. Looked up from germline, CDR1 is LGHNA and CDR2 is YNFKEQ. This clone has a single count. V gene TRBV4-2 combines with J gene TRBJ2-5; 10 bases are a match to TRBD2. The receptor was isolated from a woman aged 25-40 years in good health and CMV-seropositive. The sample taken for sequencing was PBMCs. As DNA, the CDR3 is TGTGCCAGCAGCCCCCAGGTTGGCCTAGCGGGAGTAGCCCTAGGGGAGACCCAGTACTTC. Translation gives CASSPQVGLAGVALGETQYF.